A selection of T cell receptor beta chains follows, all from one sample in a study of T cell responses to AZD1222 COVID-19 vaccine. Here immunoSEQ multiplex PCR was the method, and the copy in TCRdb shows in-frame clones only, minus some. The repertoire has around 99,000 clones, 80% to 90% of them found once; the top ten carry roughly 4.5%. The material was peripheral blood, obtained 28 days after the second AZD1222 dose. Receptor source: an adult who received the AZD1222 COVID-19 vaccine. Both conserved end residues are trimmed from each CDR3.

TRBJ2-1 TRBV9 ASSVEGSFSYNEQF
TRBJ1-3 TRBV5-1 ASSHRQGTSGNTIY
TRBJ1-1 TRBV19 ASMRMNTEAF
TRBJ2-5 TRBV9 ASSPGPVETQY
TRBJ2-7 TRBV6-5 ASSRTREIDEQY
TRBJ2-3 TRBV28 ASSFPGQTKRTLTDTQY
TRBJ2-1 TRBV9 ASSVGDRGINEQF
TRBJ2-1 TRBV27 ASSLLAGTGANEQF
TRBJ1-5 TRBV18 ASSPLPDRVNQPQH
TRBJ1-2 TRBV7-7 ASSPLAVQGANYGYT
TRBJ1-4 TRBV5-1 ASSPDGRYEKLF
TRBJ2-1 TRBV7-2 ASSLATSGRAIPPNNEQF